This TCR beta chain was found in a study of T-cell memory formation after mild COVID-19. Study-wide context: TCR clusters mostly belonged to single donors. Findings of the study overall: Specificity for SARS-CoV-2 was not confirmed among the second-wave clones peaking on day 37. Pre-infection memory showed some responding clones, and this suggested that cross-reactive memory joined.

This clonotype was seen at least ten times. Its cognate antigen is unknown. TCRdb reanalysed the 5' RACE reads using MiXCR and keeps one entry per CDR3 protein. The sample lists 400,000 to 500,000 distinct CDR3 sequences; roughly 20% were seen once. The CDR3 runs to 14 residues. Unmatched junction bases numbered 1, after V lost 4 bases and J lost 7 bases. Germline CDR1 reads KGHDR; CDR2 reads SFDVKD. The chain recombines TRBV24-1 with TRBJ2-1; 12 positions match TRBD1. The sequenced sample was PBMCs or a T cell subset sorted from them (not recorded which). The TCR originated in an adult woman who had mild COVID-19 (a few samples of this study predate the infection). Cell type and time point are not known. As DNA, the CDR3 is TGTGCCACCAGTGAGGGACAGGGGGCTAATGAGCAGTTCTTC. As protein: CATSEGQGANEQFF.